The 10 T cell receptor beta chains reported below all come from one sample, sequenced in a study of blood T cells in healthy people across ages. Through a sample-barcoded 5' primer and a J-beta primer mix, a second PCR was run for roughly 7 to 12 cycles. TCRdb re-derived calls from the 5' RACE reads in MiXCR, one entry per CDR3 protein. The sample consists of around 990,000 distinct CDR3 sequences, almost 25% of them appearing once. The same specimen was also included in a second study, on T cells of mothers and their children.

The sample consisted of blood. The source of these receptors is a girl aged 2 to 9 in good health.

This clonotype was recorded a few times. The chain has TRBV20-1 and TRBJ1-4; weak D call: TRBD1 (5 bases). There are 13 residues in the CDR3. Trimming removed 3 bases at V and 5 bases at J, with 10 bases between. The germline CDR1 and CDR2 sequences are DFQATT and SNEGSKA (reference sequence). The CDR3 DNA sequence: TGCAGTGCTAGCCGGGGACCAAATGAAAAACTGTTTTTT. This gives the protein CSASRGPNEKLFF.

The V and J genes are TRBV7-2 and TRBJ2-3; 8 bases agree with TRBD2. With 2 bases clipped from V and 3 bases from J, the junction kept 4 bases outside the gene matches. The length of the CDR3 is 15 residues. CDR1 is SGHTA, CDR2 FQGNSA, per germline. In nucleotides, the CDR3 is TGTGCCAGCAGCTTAAACGGGAGGGAGACAGATACGCAGTATTTT. It codes for CASSLNGRETDTQYF.

The chain has TRBV28 and TRBJ2-4, with 10 bases identical to TRBD1. From germline, CDR1 is MDHEN and CDR2 SYDVKM. The CDR3 loop spans 16 amino acids. The ends lost 5 bases at V and 5 bases at J; junction bases unmatched: 9. As DNA, the CDR3 is TGTGCCAGCAGTCCCGCCGGGACAGGGGACGAAAACATTCAGTACTTC. Translating gives CASSPAGTGDENIQYF.

This clonotype was picked up a small number of times. Mismatch with germline at one junction end may stem from a read error. The J gene is TRBJ2-1, the V gene TRBV7-7; 8 bases match TRBD2. This CDR3 is built from 16 residues. Germline CDR1 is SSHAT and CDR2 is FNYEAQ (reference sequence). The CDR3 loop reads CASSLNGVAGNNEQFF. DNA for the CDR3: TGTGCTAGCAGCTTAAACGGGGTAGCGGGAAACAATGAGCAGTTCTTC.

This clonotype appeared a few times. V and J are TRBV3-1 and TRBJ1-2, with a tentative D call TRBD1 (6 bases). Trimming shortened V by 6 bases and J by 2 bases, and 13 bases separated the two germline ends. This CDR3 spans 14 amino acids. Germline V CDR1 and CDR2: LGHDT, YNNKEL (reference sequence). CDR3 amino acids: CASSSKDSNYGYTF. Here the CDR3 DNA reads TGTGCCAGCAGTTCCAAGGACAGCAACTATGGCTACACCTTC.

The rearrangement joins TRBV11-2 to TRBJ2-1; tentative D call: TRBD2 (6 bases). Looked up from germline, CDR1 is SGHAT and CDR2 is FQNNGV. Trimming removed 3 bases at V and 7 bases at J, with 16 bases between. The CDR3 loop spans 15 amino acids. The CDR3 reads CASSFGVGRTNEQFF. CDR3 coding DNA: TGTGCCAGCAGCTTCGGGGTCGGGAGAACAAATGAGCAGTTCTTC.

V usage is TRBV25-1 and J usage is TRBJ1-1, with a possible D match to TRBD1 (6 bases). Looked up from germline, CDR1 is MGHDK and CDR2 is SYGVNS. The CDR3 sequence is 13 residues long. With 4 bases removed from V and 4 bases from J, the gap between germline ends came to 10 bases. The CDR3 loop reads CASSVGDTTEAFF. For the CDR3, the DNA is TGTGCCAGCAGTGTCGGGGACACCACTGAAGCTTTCTTT.

Only a few counts were recorded for this clonotype. J is TRBJ1-4 and V is TRBV4-2; 11 bases agree with TRBD1. The germline gives CDR1 LGHNA, CDR2 YNFKEQ. V was clipped by 0 bases and J by 11 bases; unmatched bases: 8. CDR3 length: 16 residues. The CDR3 here is CASSQDLGTGGGKLFF. CDR3 DNA sequence: TGTGCCAGCAGCCAAGATCTCGGGACAGGGGGTGGGAAACTGTTTTTT.

The V gene is TRBV20-1, the J gene TRBJ2-4; D might be TRBD2 (5 bases). V was cut by 4 bases and J by 2 bases, with 12 bases left in between. The CDR3 length is 14 residues. In germline, CDR1 is DFQATT, CDR2 SNEGSKA (reference sequence). This CDR3 is CSAKISGTKNIQYF. In DNA, the CDR3 is TGCAGTGCTAAGATAAGCGGAACCAAAAACATTCAGTACTTC.

This clonotype has only a few counts. The rearrangement joins TRBV6-2 or TRBV6-3 to TRBJ2-5, with TRBD1 as a possible D gene (5 bases). Near its end, the DNA agrees better with TRBJ2-1, so the J call may be wrong. This CDR3 spans 15 amino acids. Germline CDR1 is MNHEY and CDR2 is SVGEGT. The DNA for the CDR3 is TGTGCCAGCAGTTGGGGCTGGACATATTACAATGAGCAGTTCTTC. It specifies CASSWGWTYYNEQFF.